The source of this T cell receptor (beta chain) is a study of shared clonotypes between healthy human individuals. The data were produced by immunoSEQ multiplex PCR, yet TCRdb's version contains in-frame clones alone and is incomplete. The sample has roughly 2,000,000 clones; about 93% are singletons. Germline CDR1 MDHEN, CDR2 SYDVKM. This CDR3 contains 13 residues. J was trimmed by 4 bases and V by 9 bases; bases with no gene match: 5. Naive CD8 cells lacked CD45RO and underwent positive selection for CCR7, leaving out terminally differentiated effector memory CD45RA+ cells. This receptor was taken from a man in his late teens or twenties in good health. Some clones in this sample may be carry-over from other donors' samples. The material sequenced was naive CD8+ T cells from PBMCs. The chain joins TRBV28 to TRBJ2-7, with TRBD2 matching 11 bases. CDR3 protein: CASVLAGGYEQYF. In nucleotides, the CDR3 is TGTGCCAGTGTGCTAGCGGGAGGTTACGAGCAGTACTTC.